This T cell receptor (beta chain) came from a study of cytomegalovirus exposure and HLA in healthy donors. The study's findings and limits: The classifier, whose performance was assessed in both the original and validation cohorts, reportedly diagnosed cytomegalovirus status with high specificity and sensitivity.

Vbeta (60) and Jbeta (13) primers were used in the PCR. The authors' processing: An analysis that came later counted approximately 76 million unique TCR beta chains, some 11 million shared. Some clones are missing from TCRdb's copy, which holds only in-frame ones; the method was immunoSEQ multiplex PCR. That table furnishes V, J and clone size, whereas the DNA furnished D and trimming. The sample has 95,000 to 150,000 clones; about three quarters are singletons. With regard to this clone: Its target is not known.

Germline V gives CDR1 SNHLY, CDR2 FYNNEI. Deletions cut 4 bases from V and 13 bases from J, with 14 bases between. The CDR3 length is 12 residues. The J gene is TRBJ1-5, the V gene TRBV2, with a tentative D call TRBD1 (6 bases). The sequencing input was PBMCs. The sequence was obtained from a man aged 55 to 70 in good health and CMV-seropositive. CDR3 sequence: CASSAQPGHQHF. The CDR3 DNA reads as TGTGCCAGCAGTGCACAACCGGGACATCAGCATTTT.